These 5 T cell receptor beta chains were all obtained from the same sample, sequenced in a study of cytomegalovirus exposure and HLA in healthy donors. Assay: immunoSEQ multiplex PCR; the TCRdb copy retains only in-frame clones and omits some. Of around 220,000 clones in the sample, about 90% were seen once. The sequenced sample consisted of PBMCs. The receptors come from a woman aged 18 to 35 in good health and CMV-seronegative.

This clone appeared a single time. The gene calls are TRBV6-5 and TRBJ2-7, with 8 bases matching TRBD2. V was clipped by 5 bases and J by 11 bases; unmatched bases: 8. The V gene's germline CDR1 is MNHEY and CDR2 SVGAGI. The CDR3 contains 12 residues. The CDR3 here is CASSTTSGEEYF. CDR3 bases: TGTGCCAGCAGTACTACTAGCGGAGAGGAGTACTTC.

The V gene is TRBV4-1, the J gene TRBJ2-5; 7 bases match TRBD1. Looked up from germline, CDR1 is MGHRA and CDR2 is YSYEKL. The CDR3 has 14 amino acids. J was trimmed by 3 bases and V by 4 bases; bases with no gene match: 5. CDR3 residues: CASSPSTGEETQYF. The CDR3 DNA reads as TGCGCCAGCAGCCCATCCACAGGGGAAGAGACCCAGTACTTC.

The chain carries TRBV28 and TRBJ2-7; 10 bases match TRBD1. Germline CDR1 and CDR2: MDHEN and SYDVKM. The ends lost 6 bases at V and 5 bases at J; junction bases unmatched: 7. The CDR3 covers 14 residues. The CDR3 region has the DNA TGTGCCAGCAGCGCCGGGACAGGGGAACACGAGCAGTACTTC. It is translated as CASSAGTGEHEQYF.

Concerning this clone itself: The sample carries other DNA sequences with the same CDR3. The chain combines TRBV5-1 with TRBJ2-7; a weak D match, TRBD2 (6 bases). The CDR3 is made up of 14 amino acids. Trimming left V 0 bases short and J 2 bases short, with 9 bases between. Germline V gene lookup returns CDR1 SGHRS and CDR2 YFSETQ. Written as DNA, the CDR3 is TGCGCCAGCAGCTTGGATGCGGGAACCTACGAGCAGTACTTC. It translates to CASSLDAGTYEQYF.

V is TRBV9 and J is TRBJ2-1; D might be TRBD2 (5 bases). The CDR3 has 15 amino acids. Between the trimmed V and J ends, which lost 7 bases and 8 bases, there was a span of 22 bases. The germline gives CDR1 SGDLS, CDR2 YYNGEE. The CDR3 DNA is TGTGCCAGCGCTACCTCTCCGGGTAAGGGAGATGAGCAGTTCTTC. Translation: CASATSPGKGDEQFF.